The clone carrying this T cell receptor (beta chain) came up many times. Its cognate antigen is unknown. This sample is drawn from a study of blood T cells in healthy people across ages. Study-wide results and caveats: Roughly linear age-related decline in beta diversity appeared, significant by age roughly 40.

Next came a second PCR, run for about 6 to 11 cycles, which used a sample-barcoded 5' primer along with a J-beta primer mix. TCRdb independently ran MiXCR on the 5' RACE reads; one entry per CDR3 protein. Seen here are just over 800,000 distinct CDR3 sequences, less than 80% observed once, and the top ten hold around a quarter. Germline V lookup: CDR1 SGHRS, CDR2 YFSETQ. This CDR3 is 15 amino acids long. Trimming took 4 bases from V and 0 from J; bases not matched to a gene: 3. The source is a man aged 25-45 years in good health. This chain joins TRBV5-1 and TRBJ2-3; TRBD1 agrees at 9 bases. Sequenced sample: blood. The CDR3 region has the DNA TGCGCCAGCAGCGACACAGGGGGCAGCACAGATACGCAGTATTTT. Its translation: CASSDTGGSTDTQYF.